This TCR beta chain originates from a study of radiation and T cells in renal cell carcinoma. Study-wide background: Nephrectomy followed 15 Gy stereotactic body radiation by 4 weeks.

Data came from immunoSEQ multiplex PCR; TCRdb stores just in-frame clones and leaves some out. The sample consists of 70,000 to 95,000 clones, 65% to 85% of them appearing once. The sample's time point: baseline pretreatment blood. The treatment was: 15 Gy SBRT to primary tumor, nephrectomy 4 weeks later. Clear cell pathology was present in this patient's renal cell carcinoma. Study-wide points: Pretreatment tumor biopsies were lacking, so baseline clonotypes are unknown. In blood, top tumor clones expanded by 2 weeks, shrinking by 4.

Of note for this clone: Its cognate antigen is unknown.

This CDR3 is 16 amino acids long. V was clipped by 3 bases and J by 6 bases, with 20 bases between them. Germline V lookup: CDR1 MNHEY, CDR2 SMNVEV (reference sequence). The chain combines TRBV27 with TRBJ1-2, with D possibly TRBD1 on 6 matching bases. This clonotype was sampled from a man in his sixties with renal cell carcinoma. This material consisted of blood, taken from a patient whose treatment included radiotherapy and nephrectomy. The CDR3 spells CASSLSGGAGPDGYTF. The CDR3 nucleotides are TGTGCCAGCAGTTTGTCCGGGGGCGCGGGTCCGGATGGCTACACCTTC.